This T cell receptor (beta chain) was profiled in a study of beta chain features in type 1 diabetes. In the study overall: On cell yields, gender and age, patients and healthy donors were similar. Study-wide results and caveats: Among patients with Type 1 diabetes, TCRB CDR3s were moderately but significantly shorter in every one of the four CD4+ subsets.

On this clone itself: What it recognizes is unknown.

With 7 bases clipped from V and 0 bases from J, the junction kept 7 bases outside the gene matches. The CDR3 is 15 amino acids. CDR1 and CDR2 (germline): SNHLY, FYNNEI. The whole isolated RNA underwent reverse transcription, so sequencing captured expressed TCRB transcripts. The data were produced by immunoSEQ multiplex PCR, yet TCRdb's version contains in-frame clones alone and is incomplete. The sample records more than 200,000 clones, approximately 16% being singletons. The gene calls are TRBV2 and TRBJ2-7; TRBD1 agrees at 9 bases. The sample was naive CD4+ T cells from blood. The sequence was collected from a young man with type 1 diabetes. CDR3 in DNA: TGTGCCAGCATAAGGGACAGGGAGATCTCCTACGAGCAGTACTTC. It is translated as CASIRDREISYEQYF.